This TCR beta chain originates from a study of shared clonotypes between healthy human individuals. General study points: Read depth was anticipated to influence clonotype sharing among donors. The naive CD4 repertoires of a few donors were compared, and around 4.7% of clonotypes were shared.

A word on this clone: Antigen unknown.

Using 200 ng DNA, about 29,000 T cell genomes, the sorted-subset replicate PCRs were run. Sequenced by immunoSEQ multiplex PCR; TCRdb stores in-frame clones only, minus some. In the table there are approximately 700,000 clones, around 73% of which are singletons. This TCR came from a woman under 40 in good health. The specimen was memory CD4+ T cells sorted from blood. Subset described: CD45RA-negative fraction.

The CDR3 protein is CASSRRQGNTEAFF. The CDR3 DNA reads TGCGCCAGCAGCCGTCGACAGGGGAACACTGAAGCTTTCTTT. The chain links TRBV5-1 to TRBJ1-1; 7 bases are a match to TRBD1. The length of the CDR3 is 14 residues. Unmatched junction bases numbered 4, after V lost 4 bases and J lost 1 base. CDR1 SGHRS and CDR2 YFSETQ come from the germline V gene. The full variable domain, its missing parts supplied by reference TRBV5-1 and TRBJ1-1, is KAGVTQTPRYLIKTRGQQVTLSCSPISGHRSVSWYQQTPGQGLQFLFEYFSETQRNKGNFPGRFSGRQFSNSRSEMNVSTLELGDSALYLCASSRRQGNTEAFFGQGTRLTVV.